This TCR beta chain comes out of a study of PD-1 blockade in classical Hodgkin lymphoma. The wider study: Patients in the cohort were put on intravenous nivolumab, 3 mg/kg every 2 weeks. Regarding the study as a whole: CD4+ TCR diversity, unlike CD8+, climbed significantly by C4D1. Individuals initiating nivolumab under 1 year after ASCT were excluded.

This clone was seen once. Its antigen is not identified. After autologous stem cell transplantation all patients relapsed, and prior brentuximab vedotin exposure differed between cohorts. Thawed PBMCs were the source of CD4+ T cells, purified by magnetic negative selection. Classifying best responses yielded complete response, partial response or progressive disease. Germline V gives CDR1 PRHDT, CDR2 FYEKMQ (reference sequence). The CDR3 sequence is 15 residues long. With 5 bases removed from V and 2 bases from J, the gap between germline ends came to 13 bases. Assay used: immunoSEQ multiplex PCR; TCRdb lists only in-frame clones, some missing. The table lists around 31,000 clones, over 75% of them singletons.

V and J are TRBV13 and TRBJ1-5; D is possibly TRBD1 (6 bases). The receptor's source is a human donor with classical Hodgkin lymphoma. The specimen was CD4+ T cells from blood, collected at baseline. CDR3 region: CASSRGAGGNQPQHF. The CDR3 DNA reads TGTGCCAGCAGCCGGGGGGCGGGTGGCAATCAGCCCCAGCATTTT.